This entry features one TCR beta chain sequence. What antigen it recognizes has not been identified. Base quality data are lacking; no much larger clone is found one base away. The entry originates in a study of blood T cell repertoires in COVID-19 (dated by TCRdb to 2020 to 2022). As for the study more broadly: The collaborator samples originated in the United States, Italy and Spain and spanned the acute and convalescent phases of COVID-19. The prospective study material was composed of cDNA or gDNA derived from T cells, B-cell-depleted T cells, or PBMCs. Deeply sampled blood TCRbeta repertoires from subjects exposed to, actively infected with, or recovered from COVID-19 were included in the dataset. The repertoires were released in a freely available public database intended as a resource for research on the immune response to SARS-CoV-2. The samples were drawn from two sources: the first 160 participants of the ongoing ImmuneRACE study, and 1,254 subjects contributed by 6 global collaborators. A de-identified subject ID, COVID-19 status, age in years and sex were almost always included in the sample metadata. HLA class I and class II types, where available, came from metadata supplied by the sample provider rather than from assay-based typing.

The CDR3 covers 13 residues, taking in both the cysteine and the phenylalanine. Only the CDR3 DNA is retained, 39 bases long and in frame from the first base. Between the V and J ends, shortened by 7 bases and 4 bases respectively, the junction contains 15 bases. The germline V gene gives CDR1 as SQVTM and CDR2 as ANQGSEA. Whole blood was collected in K2EDTA tubes by collaborating institutions according to the institutions' own protocols. For TCRbeta analysis, collaborators shipped samples in one of three forms: frozen whole blood, isolated PBMCs, or DNA extracted from either of those sample types. TCRbeta CDR3 regions were amplified from genomic DNA using the immunoSEQ Assay, a bias-controlled multiplex PCR. As for the original processing: The number of nucleated cells in each sample was estimated from the amplification of reference gene primers within the assay. To quantify the absolute abundance of each unique TCRbeta CDR3 rearrangement, sequence reads were collapsed and filtered. For each sample, productive Simpson clonality was calculated by taking the square root of Simpson's diversity index across productive rearrangements. Sourced from immuneACCESS, this table was stored by TCRdb with only in-frame sequences that have V and J called. A share of the clones is absent; for the studies checked, an unresolved V gene accounts for under half, and the remainder has no known explanation. V and J calls and clone size are as listed in that table; D and trimming were resolved from the DNA. Across this sample there are approximately 110,000 clones, with less than 85% seen only once. More than 0.75% of the sample is in the top ten clones.

Results and caveats for the whole study, not just this receptor: How much clinical and demographic metadata was included differed by source and by participant, and the metadata was provided uncurated.

The rearrangement combines TRBV29-1 with TRBJ2-3; TRBD2 could be the D gene, as 6 bases match. The TCR originated in a human donor with acute or convalescent COVID-19. The donor label of this sample is uncertain. The sequencing sample was made of peripheral blood. In nucleotides, the sequence is TGCAGCGCCCCGGGAAGGGAGGCAGATACGCAGTATTTT. Translated, it gives CSAPGREADTQYF.